These 25 T cell receptor beta chains originate from one sample sequenced in a study of blood T cell repertoires in COVID-19. The data were produced by immunoSEQ multiplex PCR, yet TCRdb's version contains in-frame clones alone and is incomplete. The data show about 140,000 clones, around 73% seen once. The specimen was peripheral blood. The source of these receptors is a man in his fifties or sixties who had recovered from COVID-19.

The J gene is TRBJ1-1, the V gene TRBV12-3 or TRBV12-4; D is unresolved. V was trimmed by 3 bases and J by 3 bases, leaving 5 bases between them. CDR3 length: 12 amino acids. Here the CDR3 reads CASSLRDTEAFF. CDR3 DNA: TGTGCCAGCAGTTTGCGGGACACTGAAGCTTTCTTT.

V and J are TRBV7-2 and TRBJ2-1, with D tentatively TRBD1 (6 bases). Germline V gene sequence: CDR1 SGHTA, CDR2 FQGNSA. The CDR3 has 13 residues. V dropped 5 bases and J dropped 6 bases, with 11 bases sitting between them. In DNA, the CDR3 is TGTGCCAGCAGCCGAGACAGGCCCAATGAGCAGTTCTTC. This gives the protein CASSRDRPNEQFF.

The V call is TRBV7-3, the J call TRBJ1-1; TRBD1 matches at 7 bases. The junction had 13 bases not matched to a gene; V was cut back by 5 bases and J by 4 bases. The germline gives CDR1 SGHTA, CDR2 FQGTGA. CDR3 length equals 16 residues. DNA for the CDR3: TGTGCCAGCAGCCCCCTTAGGCAGGGGGTGAGCACTGAAGCTTTCTTT. Amino acids: CASSPLRQGVSTEAFF.

The rearrangement joins TRBV21-1 to TRBJ1-2; TRBD1 reflects the table's D call only, with no check against the DNA. TRBV21-1 is noted as a pseudogene. The CDR3 runs 13 residues. The chain's CDR3 is CASSKGKGEGYTF. The DNA for the CDR3 is TGTGCCAGCAGCAAAGGAAAAGGGGAAGGCTACACCTTC.

This rearrangement joins TRBV28 to TRBJ2-3; 9 nucleotides line up with TRBD2. Germline CDR1 is MDHEN and CDR2 is SYDVKM. The CDR3 runs to 16 residues. The V gene end was trimmed by 7 bases and the J gene end by 6 bases; junction bases not matched to a gene: 14. Here the CDR3 reads CASNRPRGGRSDTQYF. CDR3 nucleotide sequence: TGTGCCAGCAACCGTCCGCGGGGGGGCAGGTCGGATACGCAGTATTTT.

This chain uses TRBV6-4 with TRBJ2-3; 11 nucleotides agree with TRBD2. The CDR3 totals 15 residues. V shed 5 bases and J 0 bases; nucleotides not matched to a gene: 1. Looked up from germline, CDR1 is MRHNA and CDR2 is SNTAGT. As DNA, the CDR3 is TGTGCCAGCAGTAGACTAGCGGGAAGCACAGATACGCAGTATTTT. Protein sequence: CASSRLAGSTDTQYF.

This clone was picked up one time. The chain is built from TRBV7-2 and TRBJ1-1, with TRBD1 identical over 7 bases. This CDR3 spans 13 amino acids. The V segment lost 4 bases and the J segment 5 bases; nucleotides outside the gene matches: 4. CDR1 and CDR2 from the germline V gene are SGHTA and FQGNSA. As DNA, the CDR3 is TGTGCCAGCAGCTCTAACAGGGGTACTGAAGCTTTCTTT. Protein product: CASSSNRGTEAFF.

The chain is built from TRBV10-3 and TRBJ2-2, with D tentatively TRBD2 (6 bases). Germline V gene sequence: CDR1 ENHRY, CDR2 SYGVKD. The CDR3 is made up of 13 amino acids. Between the trimmed V and J ends, which lost 8 bases and 3 bases, there was a span of 10 bases. The CDR3 DNA reads as TGTGCCATCGGGACGGGGGACACCGGGGAGCTGTTTTTT. This codes for CAIGTGDTGELFF.

This chain links TRBV9 with TRBJ2-3; TRBD2 matches 7 bases. The CDR3 extends over 14 amino acids. CDR1 is SGDLS, CDR2 YYNGEE, per germline. The V and J ends lost 4 bases and 1 base, in that order; junction bases with no gene match: 3. The CDR3 here is CASSRAGGTDTQYF. CDR3 nucleotides: TGTGCCAGCAGCAGGGCGGGGGGCACAGATACGCAGTATTTT.

V usage is TRBV9 and J usage is TRBJ2-1, with D perhaps TRBD2 (6 bases). The CDR3 contains 15 residues. Germline loops: CDR1 SGDLS, CDR2 YYNGEE. The V gene lost 0 bases and the J gene lost 3 bases, with 10 bases spanning the gap. CDR3 DNA: TGTGCCAGCAGCGTAGGGGGCGGGAACTACAATGAGCAGTTCTTC. Encoded protein: CASSVGGGNYNEQFF.

V is TRBV27 and J is TRBJ1-5; maybe TRBD1 (6 bases). With 3 bases removed from V and 6 bases from J, the gap between germline ends came to 12 bases. CDR3 length: 14 residues. Germline V gives CDR1 MNHEY, CDR2 SMNVEV (reference sequence). In DNA form, the CDR3 reads TGTGCCAGCAGTTTGGGGGGGCATGGTCAGCCCCAGCATTTT. Amino acids: CASSLGGHGQPQHF.

The rearrangement links TRBV4-3 to TRBJ1-2; D gene ambiguous. Trimming left V 8 bases short and J 6 bases short, with 13 bases between. The CDR3 consists of 12 residues. Germline values: CDR1 LGHNA, CDR2 YSLEER. The CDR3 sequence: CASPYSGNGYTF. As DNA, the CDR3 is TGCGCCAGCCCCTACAGCGGAAATGGCTACACCTTC.

V gene TRBV6-5 combines with J gene TRBJ2-5; the match to TRBD2 covers 9 bases. V shed 5 bases and J 7 bases; nucleotides not matched to a gene: 11. Looked up from germline, CDR1 is MNHEY and CDR2 is SVGAGI. The CDR3 is 15 residues long. This CDR3 reads CASSTTSGAKVTQYF. CDR3 in DNA: TGTGCCAGCAGTACGACTAGCGGAGCAAAGGTGACCCAGTACTTC.

The gene calls are TRBV28 and TRBJ2-3, with a tentative D call TRBD2 (6 bases). Trimming removed 5 bases from V and 0 bases from J, with 15 bases in between. CDR1 is MDHEN, CDR2 SYDVKM, per germline. The CDR3 contains 16 residues. CDR3 sequence (DNA): TGTGCCAGCAGTCGGCTACTAGCTGCTAGCACAGATACGCAGTATTTT. Encoded protein: CASSRLLAASTDTQYF.

V and J are TRBV29-1 and TRBJ2-7; 7 bases fit TRBD1. CDR1 and CDR2 (germline): SQVTM, ANQGSEA. The CDR3 covers 13 residues. J was trimmed by 7 bases and V by 6 bases; bases with no gene match: 12. CDR3 coding DNA: TGCAGCGTGTACAACCGGGACAGAAAAGAGCAGTACTTC. Encoded protein: CSVYNRDRKEQYF.

V gene TRBV25-1 combines with J gene TRBJ1-2; D is unresolved. The CDR3 runs 13 residues. The germline V and J ends were trimmed by 4 bases and 5 bases, with 11 bases remaining between them. Germline-derived CDR1 and CDR2 are MGHDK and SYGVNS. In DNA, the CDR3 is TGTGCCAGCAGTGCGTTAGAGGGATATGGCTACACCTTC. It encodes CASSALEGYGYTF.

Only one count was recorded for this clone. This chain joins TRBV11-2 and TRBJ2-2; D is perhaps TRBD1 (5 bases). Between the trimmed V and J ends, which lost 4 bases and 6 bases, there was a span of 9 bases. Per germline, CDR1 SGHAT and CDR2 FQNNGV. The CDR3 has 13 amino acids. CDR3 amino acids: CASSSNRPGELFF. The CDR3 DNA follows: TGTGCCAGCAGCTCGAACAGGCCCGGGGAGCTGTTTTTT.

J is TRBJ2-7 and V is TRBV6-2 or TRBV6-3, with 14 nucleotides matching TRBD2. Germline trimming cut 6 bases from V and 2 bases from J; bases unmatched to any gene: 6. The CDR3 sequence is 16 residues long. Germline V lookup: CDR1 MNHEY, CDR2 SVGEGT. CDR3 loop: CASSGLAGGRTYEQYF. The CDR3 DNA reads as TGTGCCAGCAGCGGACTAGCGGGAGGTCGGACCTACGAGCAGTACTTC.

Concerning this clone: This sample includes further DNA sequences coding for the same CDR3. The V and J genes are TRBV28 and TRBJ1-5; 9 bases are a match to TRBD1. After removal of 6 bases from V and 4 bases from J, the junction contained 4 bases not matched to a gene. CDR3 length equals 14 residues. The germline CDR1 and CDR2 sequences are MDHEN and SYDVKM. The CDR3: CASSSGQGNQPQHF. The DNA for the CDR3 is TGTGCCAGCAGCTCCGGACAGGGGAATCAGCCCCAGCATTTT.

The chain combines TRBV5-5 with TRBJ2-7; 9 nucleotides match TRBD2. The CDR3 runs to 14 residues. Germline-derived CDR1 and CDR2 are SGHKS and YYEKEE (reference sequence). Trimming cost V 5 bases and J 1 base; bases outside gene matches: 4. The DNA of the CDR3 is TGTGCCAGCAGGACGACTAGCGGATCCTACGAGCAGTACTTC. Amino acid sequence: CASRTTSGSYEQYF. Drawing the rest from reference TRBV5-5 and TRBJ2-7, the complete variable domain is DAGVTQSPTHLIKTRGQQVTLRCSPISGHKSVSWYQQVLGQGPQFIFQYYEKEERGRGNFPDRFSARQFPNYSSELNVNALLLGDSALYLCASRTTSGSYEQYFGPGTRLTVT.

The J gene is TRBJ2-1, the V gene TRBV29-1; a weak D match, TRBD1 (5 bases). The CDR3 spans 13 residues. Germline V gene lookup returns CDR1 SQVTM and CDR2 ANQGSEA. Trimming shortened V by 4 bases and J by 4 bases, and 11 bases separated the two germline ends. CDR3 sequence reads: CSVVVTAYNEQFF. The CDR3 DNA reads as TGCAGCGTTGTCGTGACAGCATACAATGAGCAGTTCTTC.

V gene TRBV6-2 or TRBV6-3 combines with J gene TRBJ1-1, with a possible D match to TRBD1 (6 bases). Trimming cost V 5 bases and J 3 bases, with 16 bases left between them. This CDR3 has 15 residues. Germline V gives CDR1 MNHEY, CDR2 SVGEGT. CDR3: CASSKLRGPDTEAFF. The CDR3 nucleotides read TGTGCCAGCAGTAAGCTCAGGGGACCAGACACTGAAGCTTTCTTT.

The chain uses TRBV5-1 and TRBJ2-7, with 10 bases matching TRBD2. Unmatched junction bases numbered 9, after V lost 4 bases and J lost 5 bases. The V gene's germline CDR1 is SGHRS and CDR2 YFSETQ. The CDR3 consists of 15 residues. CDR3 sequence: CASSPALAGENEQYF. In DNA form, the CDR3 reads TGCGCCAGCAGCCCAGCCCTAGCGGGAGAAAACGAGCAGTACTTC.

The genes are TRBV5-8 and TRBJ1-2, with 7 bases that match TRBD1. In germline, CDR1 is SGHTS, CDR2 YDEGEE. With V trimmed by 6 bases and J by 4 bases, 6 bases remained unmatched. CDR3 length: 13 residues. The CDR3 is CASTATGIYGYTF. The CDR3 DNA reads as TGTGCCAGCACCGCGACAGGGATCTATGGCTACACCTTC.

This clone occurred once. The rearrangement links TRBV5-1 to TRBJ2-7; 9 nucleotides agree with TRBD1. The germline V gene encodes CDR1 SGHRS and CDR2 YFSETQ. CDR3 length equals 16 residues. The trim removed 0 bases at V and 2 bases at J, leaving 6 bases unmatched. In nucleotides, the CDR3 is TGCGCCAGCAGCTTGGGCGGGACAGGGATGACCTACGAGCAGTACTTC. It translates to CASSLGGTGMTYEQYF.